Below, 25 T cell receptor beta chains from the same sample are listed, as sequenced in a study of blood T cell repertoires in COVID-19. The method was immunoSEQ multiplex PCR; TCRdb's version includes in-frame clones alone and lacks a portion of them. The sample holds more than 85,000 clones, approximately 82% seen once. What was sequenced was peripheral blood. Every receptor here comes from a man between 65 and 85 years old with acute or convalescent COVID-19.

V is TRBV4-1 and J is TRBJ1-4, with D maybe TRBD1 (5 bases). Germline CDR1 reads MGHRA; CDR2 reads YSYEKL. V shed 0 bases and J shed 8 bases, with 19 bases lying between them. The CDR3 is made up of 17 amino acids. The CDR3 loop reads CASSQEGRRVGNEKLFF. DNA for the CDR3: TGCGCCAGCAGCCAAGAGGGTCGCAGGGTCGGCAACGAAAAACTGTTTTTT.

The chain has TRBV7-9 and TRBJ2-3; possible D gene TRBD1, 6 bases. V lost 6 bases to trimming and J lost 7 bases, with 11 bases between them. The germline V gene has CDR1 SEHNR and CDR2 FQNEAQ (reference sequence). The CDR3 has 12 amino acids. Here the CDR3 reads CASSSGVYTQYF. The CDR3 DNA reads TGTGCCAGCAGTTCAGGGGTTTATACGCAGTATTTT.

Note on this clone: Other DNA sequences of this sample code for an identical CDR3. The rearrangement links TRBV7-2 to TRBJ1-5; TRBD1 might be the D (5 bases). This CDR3 is 14 amino acids long. CDR1 and CDR2 (germline): SGHTA, FQGNSA. The germline V and J ends were trimmed by 5 bases and 3 bases, with 11 bases remaining between them. The CDR3 region is CASSLGHNNQPQHF. The CDR3 nucleotides are TGTGCCAGCAGCCTCGGACATAACAATCAGCCCCAGCATTTT. Full variable domain (rest looked up from reference TRBV7-2 and TRBJ1-5): GAGVSQSPSNKVTEKGKDVELRCDPISGHTALYWYRQSLGQGLEFLIYFQGNSAPDKSGLPSDRFSAERTGGSVSTLTIQRTQQEDSAVYLCASSLGHNNQPQHFGDGTRLSIL.

The rearrangement links TRBV4-1 to TRBJ2-1, with 9 bases aligning to TRBD1. Losses at the gene ends were 2 bases for V and 6 bases for J; bases not matched to a gene: 8. Germline V gene sequence: CDR1 MGHRA, CDR2 YSYEKL. The CDR3 extends over 16 amino acids. CDR3 sequence: CASSQLDRGYFNEQFF. The DNA for the CDR3 is TGCGCCAGCAGCCAATTGGACAGGGGATACTTCAATGAGCAGTTCTTC.

This clone has just a few counts. J is TRBJ2-3 and V is TRBV4-2, with TRBD2 as a possible D gene (5 bases). This CDR3 comprises 15 residues. The V end lost 0 bases, the J end lost 1 base, and 8 bases lay between the germline ends. Germline V gene lookup returns CDR1 LGHNA and CDR2 YNFKEQ. The CDR3 reads CASSQDARGTDTQYF. The CDR3 DNA sequence: TGTGCCAGCAGCCAAGATGCGAGGGGCACAGATACGCAGTATTTT.

The chain has TRBV7-2 and TRBJ1-5; TRBD1 matches at 7 bases. Germline lookup yields CDR1 SGHTA and CDR2 FQGNSA. This CDR3 is 14 amino acids long. V gave up 4 bases and J gave up 6 bases; unmatched junction bases: 6. DNA for the CDR3: TGTGCCAGCAGCTCCCAGGGGGGACCTCAGCCCCAGCATTTT. Translated: CASSSQGGPQPQHF. The variable domain in full, completed from reference TRBV7-2 and TRBJ1-5, reads GAGVSQSPSNKVTEKGKDVELRCDPISGHTALYWYRQSLGQGLEFLIYFQGNSAPDKSGLPSDRFSAERTGGSVSTLTIQRTQQEDSAVYLCASSSQGGPQPQHFGDGTRLSIL.

The J gene is TRBJ2-7, the V gene TRBV18; 9 bases are a match to TRBD1. The CDR3 consists of 13 residues. V lost 1 base, J lost 6 bases, and 1 base stayed unmatched. Germline-derived CDR1 and CDR2 are KGHSH and LQKENI. CDR3 coding DNA: TGTGCCAGCTCACCACAGGACAGGGGCGAGCAGTACTTC. This codes for CASSPQDRGEQYF.

The chain combines TRBV7-9 with TRBJ1-3; 10 nucleotides align to TRBD1. Germline CDR1 and CDR2: SEHNR and FQNEAQ (reference sequence). The V and J ends lost 1 base and 8 bases, in that order; junction bases with no gene match: 2. This CDR3 contains 14 residues. CDR3: CASSLGQGADTIYF. The CDR3 DNA sequence: TGTGCCAGCAGCTTAGGACAGGGGGCCGACACCATATATTTT.

The J gene is TRBJ2-6, the V gene TRBV7-2, with 7 bases matching TRBD1. Trimming removed 5 bases from V and 2 bases from J; junction bases left unmatched: 3. Germline lookup yields CDR1 SGHTA and CDR2 FQGNSA. The CDR3 covers 15 residues. Here the CDR3 DNA reads TGTGCCAGCAGCCAGCAGGGGGCTGGGGCCAACGTCCTGACTTTC. Protein product: CASSQQGAGANVLTF.

The genes are TRBV11-2 and TRBJ2-1; 9 bases are a match to TRBD2. CDR1 and CDR2 from the germline V gene are SGHAT and FQNNGV. Losses at the gene ends were 5 bases for V and 4 bases for J; bases not matched to a gene: 12. The CDR3 is made up of 17 amino acids. CDR3 amino acids: CASSPRIAGASYNEQFF. In DNA, the CDR3 is TGTGCCAGCAGCCCCCGTATAGCGGGGGCTAGTTACAATGAGCAGTTCTTC.

J is TRBJ1-1 and V is TRBV5-6; D is possibly TRBD1 (6 bases). Trimming took off 0 bases at V and 8 bases at J, with 11 bases between the two ends. The CDR3 runs 13 residues. The germline gives CDR1 SGHDT, CDR2 YYEEEE. CDR3 in DNA: TGTGCCAGCAGCTTGGTAACAGGGACCGAAGCTTTCTTT. Its translation: CASSLVTGTEAFF.

This chain uses TRBV4-2 with TRBJ2-1; D is perhaps TRBD2 (5 bases). CDR1 is LGHNA and CDR2 is YNFKEQ in the germline V gene. This CDR3 comprises 16 residues. V was trimmed by 1 base and J by 2 bases, leaving 12 bases between them. In DNA form, the CDR3 reads TGTGCCAGCAGCCAAGCCAAGCTAGCCGCCTACAATGAGCAGTTCTTC. Protein sequence: CASSQAKLAAYNEQFF.

The rearrangement joins TRBV7-8 to TRBJ2-1; TRBD2 matches at 8 bases. The CDR3 is 16 amino acids. With V trimmed by 2 bases and J by 2 bases, 5 bases remained unmatched. In germline, CDR1 is SGHVS, CDR2 FQNEAQ. The CDR3 bases are TGTGCCAGCAGCTTAATAGCGGGGACTACCTACAATGAGCAGTTCTTC. Protein sequence: CASSLIAGTTYNEQFF.

There are a few counts of this clone. V gene TRBV7-2 combines with J gene TRBJ1-5; D remains unclear. There are 15 residues in the CDR3. The V and J ends lost 5 bases and 0 bases respectively, with 11 bases between them. Germline-derived CDR1 and CDR2 are SGHTA and FQGNSA. The CDR3 nucleotides read TGTGCCAGCAGCAAGGTAACAGATAGCAATCAGCCCCAGCATTTT. Its protein is CASSKVTDSNQPQHF.

The chain employs TRBV3-1 (or the pseudogene TRBV3-2) and TRBJ2-3; 8 bases are shared with TRBD2. J gave up 6 bases and V 2 bases, and 19 bases lay outside the gene matches. Germline CDR1 reads LGHDT; CDR2 reads YNNKEL (reference sequence). The CDR3 runs 19 residues. CDR3 DNA sequence: TGTGCCAGCAGCCAACCGTCCGATGGAGCGGGGGCCTTCCGGGATACGCAGTATTTT. Its translation: CASSQPSDGAGAFRDTQYF.

The chain joins TRBV7-9 to TRBJ1-1; D not resolved. V was clipped by 5 bases and J by 5 bases, with 15 bases between them. Germline lookup yields CDR1 SEHNR and CDR2 FQNEAQ (reference sequence). CDR3 length: 14 amino acids. This CDR3 reads CASSNAPRDTEAFF. As DNA, the CDR3 is TGTGCCAGCAGCAATGCCCCTCGGGATACTGAAGCTTTCTTT.

The V and J genes are TRBV7-9 and TRBJ2-1; possibly TRBD2 for D (6 bases). Trimming cost V 0 bases and J 0 bases, with 9 bases left between them. Germline CDR1 SEHNR, CDR2 FQNEAQ (reference sequence). This CDR3 is 16 amino acids long. This CDR3 is CASSLAGGASYNEQFF. CDR3 coding DNA: TGTGCCAGCAGCTTAGCGGGGGGAGCCTCCTACAATGAGCAGTTCTTC.

This clone occurred once. This chain connects TRBV7-6 to TRBJ2-1, with 11 bases aligning to TRBD1. Germline V lookup: CDR1 SGHVS, CDR2 FNYEAQ. The junction had 6 bases not matched to a gene; V was cut back by 3 bases and J by 8 bases. This CDR3 contains 15 residues. CDR3 in DNA: TGTGCCAGCAGCTTTAGGACAGGGGGCGGGTATGAGCAGTTCTTC. Protein product: CASSFRTGGGYEQFF.

The chain employs TRBV19 and TRBJ2-1; D is unclear. Germline loops: CDR1 LNHDA, CDR2 SQIVND (reference sequence). CDR3 size: 14 residues. The germline V and J ends were trimmed by 0 bases and 4 bases, with 7 bases remaining between them. CDR3 sequence reads: CASSIDLSYNEQFF. CDR3 bases: TGTGCCAGTAGTATAGATCTATCTTACAATGAGCAGTTCTTC.

This clone was counted between two and nine times. The rearrangement uses TRBV15 and TRBJ2-5; TRBD2 aligns across 11 bases. This CDR3 is built from 17 residues. With V trimmed by 0 bases and J by 4 bases, 7 bases remained unmatched. Germline V lookup: CDR1 LNHNV, CDR2 YYDKDF (reference sequence). The CDR3 region is CATSRDRGLAGPETQYF. CDR3 bases: TGTGCCACCAGCAGAGATCGAGGACTAGCGGGTCCAGAGACCCAGTACTTC.

The CDR3 sequence is CASSPKRGSYNEQFF. The CDR3 nucleotides read TGTGCCAGCTCACCCAAGCGGGGCTCCTACAATGAGCAGTTCTTC. The gene calls are TRBV18 and TRBJ2-1; the match to TRBD2 covers 7 bases. In germline, CDR1 is KGHSH, CDR2 LQKENI. The CDR3 contains 15 residues. V lost 3 bases and J lost 0; bases outside the gene matches: 2. Looking up the rest from reference TRBV18 and TRBJ2-1 gives the full variable domain: NAGVMQNPRHLVRRRGQEARLRCSPMKGHSHVYWYRQLPEEGLKFMVYLQKENIIDESGMPKERFSAEFPKEGPSILRIQQVVRGDSAAYFCASSPKRGSYNEQFFGPGTRLTVL.

A few counts support this clone. The chain carries TRBV28 and TRBJ2-7, with TRBD2 matching 7 bases. The germline gives CDR1 MDHEN, CDR2 SYDVKM. After removal of 6 bases from V and 1 base from J, the junction contained 15 bases not matched to a gene. This CDR3 spans 17 amino acids. The DNA of the CDR3 is TGTGCCAGCAGCAGACCGCTAACTAGCGTTTCATCCTACGAGCAGTACTTC. This gives the protein CASSRPLTSVSSYEQYF.

The chain carries TRBV19 and TRBJ1-2, with D unclear. Trimming left V 7 bases short and J 2 bases short, with 14 bases between. This CDR3 has 14 residues. CDR1 and CDR2 (germline): LNHDA, SQIVND (reference sequence). The CDR3 loop reads CASNFRRNNYGYTF. Here the CDR3 DNA reads TGTGCCAGTAATTTCCGGAGAAACAACTATGGCTACACCTTC.

The chain has TRBV19 and TRBJ2-6; D not resolved. The germline gives CDR1 LNHDA, CDR2 SQIVND (reference sequence). The V end was cut by 6 bases, the J end by 0 bases, with 9 bases between. This CDR3 spans 15 amino acids. The CDR3 is CASRVLDSGANVLTF. The CDR3 bases are TGTGCCAGTAGGGTATTAGACTCTGGGGCCAACGTCCTGACTTTC. The full variable domain, its missing parts supplied by reference TRBV19 and TRBJ2-6, is DGGITQSPKYLFRKEGQNVTLSCEQNLNHDAMYWYRQDPGQGLRLIYYSQIVNDFQKGDIAEGYSVSREKKESFPLTVTSAQKNPTAFYLCASRVLDSGANVLTFGAGSRLTVL.

Concerning this clone itself: The sample carries other DNA sequences with the same CDR3. Here the CDR3 DNA reads TGCGCCAGCAGCTTGGCCACTACTAGGAACAATGAGCAGTTCTTC. Protein product: CASSLATTRNNEQFF. The V and J genes are TRBV5-1 and TRBJ2-1, with D possibly matching TRBD2 (5 bases). Trimming took 0 bases from V and 5 from J, leaving 12 bases between them. CDR1 is SGHRS, CDR2 YFSETQ, per germline. The CDR3 has 15 amino acids.